These 21 T cell receptor beta chains originate from one sample sequenced in a study of cytomegalovirus exposure and HLA in healthy donors. Researchers ran the PCR with 60 Vbeta and 13 Jbeta primers. Data came from immunoSEQ multiplex PCR; TCRdb stores just in-frame clones and leaves some out. The sample carries some 180,000 clones, about 80% recorded once. Input material: PBMCs. The receptor source for this set is a woman aged 25 to 39 in good health and CMV-seronegative.

The V call is TRBV5-1, the J call TRBJ1-5; D unclear. The V end lost 7 bases, the J end lost 0 bases, and 8 bases lay between the germline ends. CDR1 and CDR2 from the germline V gene are SGHRS and YFSETQ. The CDR3 contains 13 residues. CDR3 bases: TGCGCCAGCGCGCAGGATAGCAATCAGCCCCAGCATTTT. Translation: CASAQDSNQPQHF.

The chain recombines TRBV18 with TRBJ2-7, with D hard to call. The V gene's germline CDR1 is KGHSH and CDR2 LQKENI. The CDR3 covers 18 residues. The V and J ends lost 1 base and 0 bases respectively, with 19 bases between them. The CDR3 nucleotides are TGTGCCAGCTCACCACTCCTAGGAGTCCCCGGCAGCTCCTACGAGCAGTACTTC. Protein product: CASSPLLGVPGSSYEQYF.

This chain links TRBV7-8 with TRBJ2-7; 7 bases agree with TRBD1. With V trimmed by 2 bases and J by 4 bases, 11 bases remained unmatched. This CDR3 is built from 16 residues. Germline V gene lookup returns CDR1 SGHVS and CDR2 FQNEAQ. CDR3 sequence reads: CASSLFGAGGWYEQYF. The DNA for the CDR3 is TGTGCCAGCAGCTTATTCGGGGCAGGGGGTTGGTACGAGCAGTACTTC.

V and J are TRBV9 and TRBJ2-1; D possibly corresponds to TRBD1 (5 bases). V was trimmed by 4 bases and J by 0 bases, leaving 11 bases between them. This CDR3 region has 15 residues. Germline V lookup: CDR1 SGDLS, CDR2 YYNGEE. CDR3 sequence: CASSPWTSSYNEQFF. The CDR3, as DNA: TGTGCCAGCAGCCCCTGGACAAGCTCCTACAATGAGCAGTTCTTC.

This chain links TRBV2 with TRBJ2-7, with a tentative D call TRBD1 (6 bases). There are 15 residues in the CDR3. Looked up from germline, CDR1 is SNHLY and CDR2 is FYNNEI. The ends were cut back, 0 bases at V and 5 bases at J, with 14 bases in the middle. The CDR3, as DNA: TGTGCCAGCAGTGAAGCGGACAGAAGTTTTGACGAGCAGTACTTC. This gives the protein CASSEADRSFDEQYF.

V is TRBV29-1 and J is TRBJ1-1; TRBD1 aligns across 8 bases. V was clipped by 6 bases and J by 0 bases; unmatched bases: 9. The germline V gene has CDR1 SQVTM and CDR2 ANQGSEA. The CDR3 is 15 amino acids. In nucleotides, the CDR3 is TGCAGCGTGACCCAGGGGGCGGAGGTGAACACTGAAGCTTTCTTT. Translation gives CSVTQGAEVNTEAFF.

V gene TRBV6-1 combines with J gene TRBJ2-5; D is perhaps TRBD2 (5 bases). Deletions cut 11 bases from V and 4 bases from J, with 11 bases between. Germline V gene sequence: CDR1 MNHNS, CDR2 SASEGT. This CDR3 is built from 11 residues. CDR3 sequence: CAGRRGETQYF. In DNA form, the CDR3 reads TGTGCCGGACGACGGGGAGAGACCCAGTACTTC.

This chain links TRBV27 with TRBJ2-7; 10 bases match TRBD1. The length of the CDR3 is 15 residues. J gave up 6 bases and V 3 bases, and 8 bases lay outside the gene matches. The germline V gene encodes CDR1 MNHEY and CDR2 SMNVEV (reference sequence). CDR3 protein: CASSFRTGGTSEQYF. DNA of the CDR3: TGTGCCAGCAGTTTTCGGACAGGGGGAACTTCCGAGCAGTACTTC.

V is TRBV5-1 and J is TRBJ1-5, with D perhaps TRBD1 (6 bases). Trimming stripped 2 bases from V and 7 bases from J, with 13 bases between. The CDR3 contains 14 residues. From germline, CDR1 is SGHRS and CDR2 YFSETQ. The DNA for the CDR3 is TGCGCCAGCAGCTTACAGGGATCGGGGCAGCCCCAGCATTTT. Protein: CASSLQGSGQPQHF. The full variable domain, rest sourced from reference TRBV5-1 and TRBJ1-5, is KAGVTQTPRYLIKTRGQQVTLSCSPISGHRSVSWYQQTPGQGLQFLFEYFSETQRNKGNFPGRFSGRQFSNSRSEMNVSTLELGDSALYLCASSLQGSGQPQHFGDGTRLSIL.

The J gene is TRBJ1-2, the V gene TRBV21-1; TRBD1, the D gene given by the table, was not confirmed from the DNA. TRBV21-1 is a pseudogene segment. The CDR3 sequence is 15 residues long. The CDR3 region is CASSKGLMATDGYTF. The CDR3 DNA reads as TGTGCCAGCAGCAAAGGGCTAATGGCGACAGATGGCTACACCTTC.

V usage is TRBV5-1 and J usage is TRBJ2-1; the match to TRBD2 covers 10 bases. Per germline, CDR1 SGHRS and CDR2 YFSETQ. V lost 4 bases to trimming and J lost 4 bases; unmatched junction nucleotides: 8. The CDR3 runs 16 residues. Here the CDR3 reads CASSAPGLALYNEQFF. The CDR3 DNA reads as TGCGCCAGCAGCGCGCCGGGACTAGCGCTATACAATGAGCAGTTCTTC.

V usage is TRBV28 and J usage is TRBJ2-7; 8 bases fit TRBD1. The length of the CDR3 is 15 residues. The ends lost 6 bases at V and 0 bases at J; junction bases unmatched: 7. Per the germline V gene, CDR1 is MDHEN and CDR2 is SYDVKM. CDR3 in DNA: TGTGCCAGCAGCCTCGGCGGGACAGGCTCCTACGAGCAGTACTTC. Encoded protein: CASSLGGTGSYEQYF.

The chain recombines TRBV18 with TRBJ2-5; 9 nucleotides align to TRBD2. V lost 6 bases to trimming and J lost 7 bases; unmatched junction nucleotides: 12. This CDR3 is 15 amino acids long. CDR1 KGHSH and CDR2 LQKENI come from the germline V gene. CDR3: CASSTLAGPQGTQYF. The CDR3 DNA is TGTGCCAGCTCTACACTAGCGGGCCCTCAGGGGACCCAGTACTTC.

The V gene is TRBV7-9, the J gene TRBJ1-3, with D perhaps TRBD1 (6 bases). The CDR3 consists of 17 residues. From germline, CDR1 is SEHNR and CDR2 FQNEAQ (reference sequence). V shed 4 bases and J shed 1 base, with 17 bases lying between them. In nucleotides, the CDR3 is TGTGCCAGCAGCTCCACAGGGATAACTCAGTCTGGAAACACCATATATTTT. Translation gives CASSSTGITQSGNTIYF.

The chain links TRBV27 to TRBJ1-2, with 9 bases fitting TRBD1. Germline V lookup: CDR1 MNHEY, CDR2 SMNVEV (reference sequence). There are 16 residues in the CDR3. V gave up 2 bases and J gave up 0 bases; unmatched junction bases: 4. The CDR3 loop reads CASSLGQGTSNYGYTF. The CDR3 coding sequence is TGTGCCAGCAGTTTAGGACAGGGGACTTCTAACTATGGCTACACCTTC.

This chain links TRBV10-2 with TRBJ2-3; TRBD2 matches 9 bases. CDR1 and CDR2 from the germline V gene are WSHSY and SAAADI. This CDR3 contains 16 residues. The trim removed 3 bases at V and 1 base at J, leaving 5 bases unmatched. In nucleotides, the CDR3 is TGCGCCAGCAGTGATAGTAGCGGGGGTGGCACAGATACGCAGTATTTT. It translates to CASSDSSGGGTDTQYF.

Regarding this clone: The junction departs from germline at one end; a sequencing error may be responsible. The CDR3 region is CAWSVRTGYTEQFF. In nucleotides, the CDR3 is TGTGCCTGGAGTGTCCGGACAGGTTACACTGAGCAGTTCTTC. This chain joins TRBV30 and TRBJ2-1; 7 positions match TRBD1. In germline, CDR1 is GTSNPN, CDR2 SVGIG (reference sequence). This CDR3 is 14 amino acids long.

The rearrangement links TRBV5-6 to TRBJ2-7, with D possibly being TRBD2 (6 bases). Germline V gene sequence: CDR1 SGHDT, CDR2 YYEEEE. The CDR3 has 18 amino acids. Trimming cost V 1 base and J 0 bases, with 20 bases left between them. CDR3 coding DNA: TGTGCCAGCAGCTTGTCCGGGAGCCTTAACGCGAGCTCCTACGAGCAGTACTTC. Protein product: CASSLSGSLNASSYEQYF.

This chain joins TRBV5-1 and TRBJ1-2; maybe TRBD1 (5 bases). V was clipped by 0 bases and J by 7 bases, with 16 bases between them. This CDR3 has 15 residues. CDR1 is SGHRS and CDR2 is YFSETQ in the germline V gene. Here the CDR3 reads CASSLAAGNLPGYTF. CDR3 coding DNA: TGCGCCAGCAGCTTGGCCGCAGGGAACCTACCTGGCTACACCTTC.

In nucleotides, the CDR3 is TGCGCCAGCAGCCATTCGGGGGGCTCCAAAAACATTCAGTACTTC. This encodes CASSHSGGSKNIQYF. V usage is TRBV4-1 and J usage is TRBJ2-4; perhaps TRBD2 as D (7 bases). Germline V CDR1 and CDR2: MGHRA, YSYEKL. This CDR3 comprises 15 residues. Trimming pared 3 bases from V and 2 bases from J, leaving 11 bases between.

The CDR3: CASRRSVGSGLSSYNEQFF. CDR3 coding DNA: TGCGCCAGCAGGAGAAGCGTAGGGAGCGGGCTTAGCTCCTACAATGAGCAGTTCTTC. The gene calls are TRBV4-1 and TRBJ2-1; maybe TRBD2 (6 bases). This CDR3 has 19 amino acids. Germline CDR1 and CDR2: MGHRA and YSYEKL. V lost 6 bases to trimming and J lost 0 bases, with 24 bases between them.